Following are 19 T cell receptor beta chains from one sample sequenced in a study of regulatory T cells in long-lasting Graves disease. Specified time point: persistent/refractory GD, antithyroid drugs over 5 years with positive TRAb. Following extraction of RNA from PBMCs, that RNA was used to make the TCR library. Building the TCR beta libraries relied on iRepertoire HTBI primers, and CDR3 regions underwent Arm-PCR. TCRdb analysed the multiplex PCR reads with MiXCR anew, one entry per CDR3 protein. The repertoire includes 310,000 or so distinct CDR3 sequences, 22% of them detected once, and approximately 53% sits in the top ten. The sequencing here drew on peripheral blood mononuclear cells (PBMCs), taken when the disease was refractory, from a patient treated with antithyroid drugs. The receptors originated from a female donor with Graves disease.

The chain has TRBV10-3 and TRBJ2-3; possible D gene TRBD2, 6 bases. The germline V gene encodes CDR1 ENHRY and CDR2 SYGVKD. The V end was cut by 2 bases, the J end by 3 bases, with 15 bases between. The CDR3 has 16 residues. CDR3 in DNA: TGTGCCATCAGTGAGGTCGGGGGAGCAAGGACAGATACGCAGTATTTT. Translating gives CAISEVGGARTDTQYF.

This clonotype was picked up a small number of times. The CDR3 loop reads CASSSDSGTGYFGFQPQHF. As DNA, the CDR3 is TGTGCCAGCAGTTCCGACTCCGGGACAGGGTACTTTGGGTTTCAGCCCCAGCATTTT. The V call is TRBV6-2 or TRBV6-3, the J call TRBJ1-5, with TRBD1 identical over 9 bases. Germline V gene lookup returns CDR1 MNHEY and CDR2 SVGEGT. There are 19 residues in the CDR3. The junction had 19 bases not matched to a gene; V was cut back by 4 bases and J by 6 bases.

This chain connects TRBV29-1 to TRBJ2-7; D gene uncertain. V lost 7 bases and J 0 bases, leaving 13 bases between the germline ends. CDR1 and CDR2 (germline): SQVTM, ANQGSEA. This CDR3 region has 13 residues. In DNA form, the CDR3 reads TGCAGCGCCAGAACCGAGGACTCCTACGAGCAGTACTTC. Translating it yields CSARTEDSYEQYF.

This clonotype came up many times. The chain recombines TRBV28 with TRBJ2-7, with D tentatively TRBD2 (6 bases). CDR3 size: 15 residues. CDR1 and CDR2 (germline): MDHEN, SYDVKM. V was cut by 5 bases and J by 1 base, with 15 bases left in between. The CDR3 region has the DNA TGTGCCAGCAGTCCCTCGGGGGACTGGTCCTACGAGCAGTACTTC. Its translation is CASSPSGDWSYEQYF.

A note on this clonotype: A much more abundant neighbour one base away suggests this may be a read error. The J gene is TRBJ1-1, the V gene TRBV6-9; 8 bases agree with TRBD1. The CDR3 loop spans 18 amino acids. Germline V gene lookup returns CDR1 MNHGY and CDR2 SVAAGI. In DNA form, the CDR3 reads TGTGTCAGCAGTTACACGACCGACAGGGGTAGTAAGAACACTGAAGCTTTCTTT. This translates into CVSSYTTDRGSKNTEAFF.

The chain recombines TRBV30 with TRBJ2-7; 7 bases are a match to TRBD2. This CDR3 has 12 residues. Germline CDR1 GTSNPN, CDR2 SVGIG (reference sequence). V was pared by 3 bases and J by 4 bases, with 3 bases of the junction left unmatched. The CDR3 here is CAWRGEGYEQYF. The DNA of the CDR3 is TGTGCCTGGAGAGGGGAGGGGTACGAGCAGTACTTC.

This clonotype has more than one count but fewer than ten. This sequence joins TRBV7-2 and TRBJ1-3; no definite D call. The germline CDR1 and CDR2 sequences are SGHTA and FQGNSA. V was cut by 7 bases and J by 8 bases, with 12 bases left in between. The CDR3 has 12 amino acids. DNA for the CDR3: TGTGCCAGCACTCCGAGGGCGGACACCATATATTTT. Protein: CASTPRADTIYF. Full variable domain (remainder filled in from reference TRBV7-2 and TRBJ1-3): GAGVSQSPSNKVTEKGKDVELRCDPISGHTALYWYRQSLGQGLEFLIYFQGNSAPDKSGLPSDRFSAERTGGSVSTLTIQRTQQEDSAVYLCASTPRADTIYFGEGSWLTVV.

This clonotype was counted between two and nine times. A clone one base away is much larger, so this may be a read error. The J gene is TRBJ2-4, the V gene TRBV11-2, with D perhaps TRBD2 (5 bases). Germline CDR1 and CDR2: SGHAT and FQNNGV. This CDR3 comprises 12 residues. For the CDR3, the DNA is TGTGCCAGCAGCCCACTAGGGAACATTCGGTACTTC. It specifies CASSPLGNIRYF.

This clonotype was seen a handful of times. V and J are TRBV29-1 and TRBJ2-5; D not resolved. The CDR3 runs to 17 residues. CDR1 is SQVTM, CDR2 ANQGSEA, per germline. Deletions cut 2 bases from V and 4 bases from J, with 23 bases between. The CDR3 here is CSVEIRVAGASGETQYF. The CDR3 region has the DNA TGCAGCGTTGAAATTCGGGTGGCAGGAGCCTCCGGAGAGACCCAGTACTTC.

The chain is built from TRBV7-2 and TRBJ2-7, with a weak D call TRBD1 (6 bases). There are 12 residues in the CDR3. Trimming left V 5 bases short and J 6 bases short, with 11 bases between. Per germline, CDR1 SGHTA and CDR2 FQGNSA. This CDR3 is CASSMGHLEQYF. CDR3 nucleotides: TGTGCCAGCAGCATGGGACACCTCGAGCAGTACTTC.

This clonotype was observed many times. The chain is built from TRBV6-9 and TRBJ1-3; 9 nucleotides line up with TRBD1. The germline V gene has CDR1 MNHGY and CDR2 SVAAGI. V shed 3 bases, J shed 2 bases, and the junction held 5 bases outside the gene matches. There are 16 residues in the CDR3. In nucleotides, the CDR3 is TGTGCCAGCAGTTACTCCGGGGACAGGGCTGGAAACACCATATATTTT. This translates into CASSYSGDRAGNTIYF.

This clonotype was observed at least ten times. V and J are TRBV28 and TRBJ2-5, with TRBD1 as a possible D gene (6 bases). Per the germline V gene, CDR1 is MDHEN and CDR2 is SYDVKM. V lost 3 bases to trimming and J lost 0 bases, with 11 bases between them. The CDR3 sequence is 15 residues long. The CDR3 loop is CASSLGQGYQETQYF. The CDR3 DNA follows: TGTGCCAGCAGTTTGGGTCAGGGGTACCAAGAGACCCAGTACTTC.

The chain recombines TRBV4-3 with TRBJ2-5, with a weak D call TRBD2 (5 bases). V was clipped by 0 bases and J by 4 bases, with 9 bases between them. The germline V gene encodes CDR1 LGHNA and CDR2 YSLEER. The CDR3 runs 14 residues. CDR3 loop: CASSQDWAGETQYF. In DNA, the CDR3 is TGCGCCAGCAGCCAAGATTGGGCGGGAGAGACCCAGTACTTC.

This clonotype showed up many times. The genes are TRBV5-1 and TRBJ2-7; 8 bases line up with TRBD1. The V gene end was trimmed by 3 bases and the J gene end by 5 bases; junction bases not matched to a gene: 7. Germline V CDR1 and CDR2: SGHRS, YFSETQ. The CDR3 loop spans 14 amino acids. CDR3 bases: TGCGCCAGCAGCTACAGACAGGGGTTTAACGAGCAGTACTTC. Residues: CASSYRQGFNEQYF.

V and J are TRBV20-1 and TRBJ2-2; possibly TRBD1 or TRBD2 for D (7 bases each). Germline CDR1 is DFQATT and CDR2 is SNEGSKA (reference sequence). This CDR3 has 15 amino acids. Trimming took 5 bases from V and 1 from J, leaving 14 bases between them. CDR3 in DNA: TGCAGTGCTCCCAGGGGGGGGCAGAACACCGGGGAGCTGTTTTTT. This gives the protein CSAPRGGQNTGELFF.

This clonotype came up many times. The chain recombines TRBV5-5 with TRBJ2-5; no clear D gene. Deletions cut 4 bases from V and 3 bases from J, with 10 bases between. CDR1 is SGHKS and CDR2 is YYEKEE in the germline V gene (reference sequence). The CDR3 is 13 amino acids. CDR3 bases: TGTGCCAGCAGCGCCCGACCAGAAGAGACCCAGTACTTC. Protein product: CASSARPEETQYF.

This clonotype was observed many times. The chain has TRBV15 and TRBJ1-1; unclear D gene. The germline gives CDR1 LNHNV, CDR2 YYDKDF (reference sequence). V shed 1 base and J shed 0 bases, with 9 bases lying between them. The CDR3 length is 15 residues. CDR3 loop: CATSRVQTLNTEAFF. The CDR3 region has the DNA TGTGCCACCAGCAGAGTCCAGACCCTGAACACTGAAGCTTTCTTT.

This clonotype has a handful of counts. V and J are TRBV11-2 and TRBJ2-1; 11 bases are a match to TRBD1. The ends lost 4 bases at V and 5 bases at J; junction bases unmatched: 13. Per germline, CDR1 SGHAT and CDR2 FQNNGV. CDR3 length: 18 residues. The CDR3 here is CASSSSGQGAYKDNEQFF. CDR3 DNA sequence: TGTGCCAGCAGCTCATCAGGACAGGGGGCTTACAAGGACAATGAGCAGTTCTTC. The entire variable domain, with the rest obtained from reference TRBV11-2 and TRBJ2-1, is as follows: EAGVAQSPRYKIIEKRQSVAFWCNPISGHATLYWYQQILGQGPKLLIQFQNNGVVDDSQLPKDRFSAERLKGVDSTLKIQPAKLEDSAVYLCASSSSGQGAYKDNEQFFGPGTRLTVL.

V and J are TRBV3-1 and TRBJ2-7; the D is unclear. V was cut by 4 bases and J by 1 base, with 14 bases left in between. Germline V CDR1 and CDR2: LGHDT, YNNKEL (reference sequence). CDR3 length: 15 residues. The CDR3 DNA reads as TGTGCCAGCAGCCCTGAGACGAAACCTTCCTACGAGCAGTACTTC. This sequence encodes CASSPETKPSYEQYF.